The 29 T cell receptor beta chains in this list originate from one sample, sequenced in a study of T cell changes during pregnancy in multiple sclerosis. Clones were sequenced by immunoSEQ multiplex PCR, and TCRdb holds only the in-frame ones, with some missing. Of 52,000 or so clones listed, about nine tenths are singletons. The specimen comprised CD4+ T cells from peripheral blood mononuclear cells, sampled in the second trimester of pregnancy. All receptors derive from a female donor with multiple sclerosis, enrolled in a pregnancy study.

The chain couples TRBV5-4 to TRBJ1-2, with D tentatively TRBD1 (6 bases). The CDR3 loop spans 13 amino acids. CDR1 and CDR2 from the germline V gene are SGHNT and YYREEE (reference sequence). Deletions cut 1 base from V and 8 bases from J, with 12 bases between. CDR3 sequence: CASSLRTVDGYTF. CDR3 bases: TGTGCCAGCAGCTTGAGGACAGTGGACGGCTACACCTTC.

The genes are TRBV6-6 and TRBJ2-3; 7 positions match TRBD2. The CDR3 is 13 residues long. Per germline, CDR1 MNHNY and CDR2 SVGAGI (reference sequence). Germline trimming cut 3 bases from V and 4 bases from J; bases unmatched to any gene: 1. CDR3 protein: CASSYGGADTQYF. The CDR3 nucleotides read TGTGCCAGCAGTTATGGGGGGGCAGATACGCAGTATTTT.

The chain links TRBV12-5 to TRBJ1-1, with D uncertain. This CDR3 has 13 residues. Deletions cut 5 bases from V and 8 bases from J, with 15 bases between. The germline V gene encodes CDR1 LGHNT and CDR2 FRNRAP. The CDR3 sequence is CASGPTSGFEAFF. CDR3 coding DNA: TGTGCTAGTGGTCCTACGAGTGGTTTCGAAGCTTTCTTT.

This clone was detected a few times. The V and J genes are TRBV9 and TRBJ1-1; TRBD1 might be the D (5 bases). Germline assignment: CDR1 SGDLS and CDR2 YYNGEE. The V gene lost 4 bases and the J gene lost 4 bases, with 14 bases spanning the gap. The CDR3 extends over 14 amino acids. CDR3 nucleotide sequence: TGTGCCAGCAGCTCCCGGGGGAGTGTCACTGAAGCTTTCTTT. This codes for CASSSRGSVTEAFF.

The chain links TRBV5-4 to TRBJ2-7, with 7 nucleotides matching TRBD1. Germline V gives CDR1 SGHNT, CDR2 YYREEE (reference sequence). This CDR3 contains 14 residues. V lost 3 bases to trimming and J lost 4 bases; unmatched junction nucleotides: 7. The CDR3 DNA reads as TGTGCCAGCAGCTCTGACAGGGCTTTTTACGAGCAGTACTTC. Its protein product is CASSSDRAFYEQYF.

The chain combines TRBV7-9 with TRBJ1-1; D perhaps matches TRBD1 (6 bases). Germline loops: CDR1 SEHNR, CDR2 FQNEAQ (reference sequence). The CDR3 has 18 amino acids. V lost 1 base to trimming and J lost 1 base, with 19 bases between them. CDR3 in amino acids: CASSLDRAGVRPNTEAFF. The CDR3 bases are TGTGCCAGCAGCTTAGACCGCGCAGGGGTCCGCCCGAACACTGAAGCTTTCTTT.

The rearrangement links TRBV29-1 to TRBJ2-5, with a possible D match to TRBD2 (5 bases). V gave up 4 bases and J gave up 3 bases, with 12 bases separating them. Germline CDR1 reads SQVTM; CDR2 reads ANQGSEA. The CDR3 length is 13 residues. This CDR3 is CSVGRRAEETQYF. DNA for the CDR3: TGCAGCGTTGGACGGAGAGCGGAAGAGACCCAGTACTTC.

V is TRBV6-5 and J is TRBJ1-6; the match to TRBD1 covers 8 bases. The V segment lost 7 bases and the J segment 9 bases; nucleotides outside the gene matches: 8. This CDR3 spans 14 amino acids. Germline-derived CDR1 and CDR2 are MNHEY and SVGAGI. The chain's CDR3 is CASTKQGVGSPLHF. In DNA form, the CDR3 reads TGTGCCAGCACAAAACAGGGGGTAGGTTCACCCCTCCACTTT.

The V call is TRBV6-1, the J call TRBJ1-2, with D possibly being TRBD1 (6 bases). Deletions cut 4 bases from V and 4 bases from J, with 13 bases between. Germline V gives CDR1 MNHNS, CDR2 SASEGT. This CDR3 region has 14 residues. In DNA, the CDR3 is TGTGCCAGCAGTGGCCCAGGGGCCATCTATGGCTACACCTTC. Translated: CASSGPGAIYGYTF.

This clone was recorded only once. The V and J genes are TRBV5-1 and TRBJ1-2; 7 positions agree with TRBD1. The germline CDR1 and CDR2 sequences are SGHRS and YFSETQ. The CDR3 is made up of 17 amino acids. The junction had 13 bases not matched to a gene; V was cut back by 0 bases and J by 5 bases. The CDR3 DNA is TGCGCCAGCAGCTTGGGGCGGGACAGCCTTTCAGGGTATGGCTACACCTTC. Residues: CASSLGRDSLSGYGYTF.

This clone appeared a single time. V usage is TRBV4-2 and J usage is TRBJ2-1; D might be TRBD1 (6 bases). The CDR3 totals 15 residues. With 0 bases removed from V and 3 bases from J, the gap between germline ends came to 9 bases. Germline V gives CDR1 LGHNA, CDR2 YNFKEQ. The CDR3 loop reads CASSQDKGDYNEQFF. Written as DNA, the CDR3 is TGTGCCAGCAGCCAAGATAAGGGGGACTACAATGAGCAGTTCTTC.

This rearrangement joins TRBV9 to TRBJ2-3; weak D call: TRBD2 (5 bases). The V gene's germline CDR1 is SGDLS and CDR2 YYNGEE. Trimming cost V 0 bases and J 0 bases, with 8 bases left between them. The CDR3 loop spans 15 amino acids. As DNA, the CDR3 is TGTGCCAGCAGCGTAGGCCTAGCAAGCACAGATACGCAGTATTTT. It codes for CASSVGLASTDTQYF.

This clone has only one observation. CDR3 residues: CASSYSKTTGTQYF. The DNA for the CDR3 is TGTGCCAGCAGTTACTCGAAGACAACCGGGACCCAGTACTTC. This chain uses TRBV6-5 with TRBJ2-5; unclear D gene. CDR3 size: 14 residues. In germline, CDR1 is MNHEY, CDR2 SVGAGI. V was trimmed by 0 bases and J by 7 bases, leaving 12 bases between them.

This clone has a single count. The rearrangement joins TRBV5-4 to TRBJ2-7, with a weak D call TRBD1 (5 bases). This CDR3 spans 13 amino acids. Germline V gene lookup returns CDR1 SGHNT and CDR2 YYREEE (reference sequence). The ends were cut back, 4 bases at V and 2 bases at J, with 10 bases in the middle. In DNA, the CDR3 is TGTGCCAGCAGCCCGGCACAGGCCTACGAGCAGTACTTC. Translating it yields CASSPAQAYEQYF.

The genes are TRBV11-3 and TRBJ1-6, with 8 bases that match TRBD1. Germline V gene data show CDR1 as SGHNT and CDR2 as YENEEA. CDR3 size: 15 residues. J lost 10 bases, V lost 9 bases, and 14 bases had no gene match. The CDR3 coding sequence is TGTGCCAGGGACAGGGCCGGCGAGGTATACTCACCCCTCCACTTT. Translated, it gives CARDRAGEVYSPLHF.

The CDR3 nucleotides read TGTGCCAGCAGGAGGGCCTCAGATAATTCACCCCTCCACTTT. Translated, it gives CASRRASDNSPLHF. The V and J genes are TRBV6-5 and TRBJ1-6; no definite D call. Germline V lookup: CDR1 MNHEY, CDR2 SVGAGI. The CDR3 spans 14 residues. Trimming removed 6 bases from V and 5 bases from J, with 11 bases in between.

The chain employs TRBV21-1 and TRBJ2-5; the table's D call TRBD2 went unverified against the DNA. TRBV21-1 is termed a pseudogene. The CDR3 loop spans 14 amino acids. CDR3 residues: CASSKALREETQYF. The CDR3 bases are TGTGCCAGCAGCAAAGCCCTAAGAGAGGAGACCCAGTACTTC.

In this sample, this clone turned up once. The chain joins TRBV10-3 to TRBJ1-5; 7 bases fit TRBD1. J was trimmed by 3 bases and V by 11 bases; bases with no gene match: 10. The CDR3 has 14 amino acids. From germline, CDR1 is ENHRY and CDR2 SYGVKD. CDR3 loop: CALTGQPINQPQHF. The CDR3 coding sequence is TGTGCCCTGACGGGACAGCCGATCAATCAGCCCCAGCATTTT.

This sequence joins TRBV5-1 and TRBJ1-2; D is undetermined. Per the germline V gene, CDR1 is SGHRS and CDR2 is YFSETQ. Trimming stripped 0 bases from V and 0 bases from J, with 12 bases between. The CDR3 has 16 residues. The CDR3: CASSLGGELANYGYTF. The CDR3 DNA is TGCGCCAGCAGCTTGGGCGGGGAATTAGCTAACTATGGCTACACCTTC. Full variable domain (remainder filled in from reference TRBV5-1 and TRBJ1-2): KAGVTQTPRYLIKTRGQQVTLSCSPISGHRSVSWYQQTPGQGLQFLFEYFSETQRNKGNFPGRFSGRQFSNSRSEMNVSTLELGDSALYLCASSLGGELANYGYTFGSGTRLTVV.

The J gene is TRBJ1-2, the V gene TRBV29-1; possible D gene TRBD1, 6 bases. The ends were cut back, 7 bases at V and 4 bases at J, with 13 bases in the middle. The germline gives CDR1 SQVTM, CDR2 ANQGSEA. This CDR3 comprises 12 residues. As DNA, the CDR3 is TGCAGCGCCGGGGACACTCCCTATGGCTACACCTTC. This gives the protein CSAGDTPYGYTF.

CDR3 nucleotide sequence: TGTGCCAGCAGCCTCGGGGGACCGAACACCGGGGAGCTGTTTTTT. Protein: CASSLGGPNTGELFF. The chain joins TRBV11-3 to TRBJ2-2, with D tentatively TRBD2 (6 bases). Trimming removed 5 bases at V and 0 bases at J, with 10 bases between. The germline V gene has CDR1 SGHNT and CDR2 YENEEA. This CDR3 contains 15 residues. Full variable domain (rest looked up from reference TRBV11-3 and TRBJ2-2): EAGVVQSPRYKIIEKKQPVAFWCNPISGHNTLYWYLQNLGQGPELLIRYENEEAVDDSQLPKDRFSAERLKGVDSTLKIQPAELGDSAVYLCASSLGGPNTGELFFGEGSRLTVL.

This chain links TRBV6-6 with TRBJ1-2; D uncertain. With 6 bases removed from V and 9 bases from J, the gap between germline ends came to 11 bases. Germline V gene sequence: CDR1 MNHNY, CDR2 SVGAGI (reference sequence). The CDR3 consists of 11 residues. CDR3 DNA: TGTGCCAGCAGCCATGCAGACAGCTACACCTTC. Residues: CASSHADSYTF.

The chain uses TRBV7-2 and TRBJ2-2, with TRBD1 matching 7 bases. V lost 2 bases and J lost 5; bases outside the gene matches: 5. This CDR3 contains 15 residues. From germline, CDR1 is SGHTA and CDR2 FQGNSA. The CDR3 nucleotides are TGTGCCAGCAGCTTACTGACAGGGTGGACCGGGGAGCTGTTTTTT. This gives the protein CASSLLTGWTGELFF.

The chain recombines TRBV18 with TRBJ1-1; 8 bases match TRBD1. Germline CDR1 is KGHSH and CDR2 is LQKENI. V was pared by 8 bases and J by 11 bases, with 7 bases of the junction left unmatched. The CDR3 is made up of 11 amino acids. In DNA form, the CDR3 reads TGTGCCAGCGCCCAGACAGGGGAGGCTTTCTTT. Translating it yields CASAQTGEAFF.

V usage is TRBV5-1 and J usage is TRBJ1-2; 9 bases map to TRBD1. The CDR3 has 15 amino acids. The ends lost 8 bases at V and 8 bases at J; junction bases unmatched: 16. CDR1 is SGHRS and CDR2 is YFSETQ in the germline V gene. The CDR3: CASLPGQGAFEGYTF. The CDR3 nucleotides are TGCGCCAGTCTCCCGGGACAGGGCGCGTTTGAGGGCTACACCTTC.

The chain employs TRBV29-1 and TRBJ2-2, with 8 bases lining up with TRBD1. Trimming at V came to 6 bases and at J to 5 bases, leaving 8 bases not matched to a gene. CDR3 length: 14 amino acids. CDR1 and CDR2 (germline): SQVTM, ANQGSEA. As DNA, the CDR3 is TGCAGCGTCCGCCCAGGGGGCGGTACCGGGGAGCTGTTTTTT. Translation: CSVRPGGGTGELFF.

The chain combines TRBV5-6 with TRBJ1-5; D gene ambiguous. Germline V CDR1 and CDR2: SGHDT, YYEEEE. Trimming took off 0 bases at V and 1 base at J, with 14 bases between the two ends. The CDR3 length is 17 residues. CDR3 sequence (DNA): TGTGCCAGCAGCTTGGGGGTATCCCCGGGGAGCAATCAGCCCCAGCATTTT. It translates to CASSLGVSPGSNQPQHF.

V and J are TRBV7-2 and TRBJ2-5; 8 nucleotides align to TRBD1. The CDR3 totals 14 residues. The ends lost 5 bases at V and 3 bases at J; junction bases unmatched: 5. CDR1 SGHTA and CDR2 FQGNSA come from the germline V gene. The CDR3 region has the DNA TGTGCCAGCAGCCCGAACAGGGGGAAAGAGACCCAGTACTTC. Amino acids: CASSPNRGKETQYF.

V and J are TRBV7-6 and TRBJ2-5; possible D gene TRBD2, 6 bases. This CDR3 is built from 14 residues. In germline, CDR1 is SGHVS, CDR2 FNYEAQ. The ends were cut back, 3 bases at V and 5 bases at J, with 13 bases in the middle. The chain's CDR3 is CASSLAGTRETQYF. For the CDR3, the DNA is TGTGCCAGCAGCTTGGCCGGGACTCGGGAGACCCAGTACTTC.